This T cell receptor (beta chain) was retrieved from a study of blood T cell repertoires in COVID-19. Study-wide background: The United States, Italy and Spain were the sources of the acute and convalescent COVID-19 samples. T cells, B-cell-depleted T cells, or PBMCs provided the cDNA or gDNA that served as material.

In the authors' workflow: Amplification with reference gene primers provided the estimates of nucleated cell counts. Sequencing used immunoSEQ multiplex PCR; TCRdb keeps in-frame clones, though not all of them. V, J and clone size are taken as reported in that table, and D and trimming were inferred from the DNA itself. The profile shows about 420,000 clones, roughly 90% of them singletons. Trimming cost V 0 bases and J 6 bases; bases outside gene matches: 5. Germline CDR1 reads SGHDT; CDR2 reads YYEEEE. This CDR3 has 15 residues. In Seattle, patients joined the study during active infection and were tracked longitudinally.

Sequencing used peripheral blood. This receptor was obtained from a man aged 18-30 years with COVID-19, enrolled during active disease. The V gene is TRBV5-6, the J gene TRBJ2-2; 7 bases line up with TRBD2. CDR3 protein: CASSLVTSVAGELFF. The CDR3 DNA is TGTGCCAGCAGCTTGGTAACTAGCGTCGCCGGGGAGCTGTTTTTT.